This entry lists 9 T cell receptor beta chains sequenced from one sample in a study of graft-versus-host responses after intestinal transplantation. Libraries were prepared by immunoSEQ multiplex PCR; TCRdb keeps only in-frame clonotypes and omits some of them. The data contain 30,000 to 40,000 clones, less than 90% of them singletons. The source was PBMCs, collected about 1,000 days after transplant. The receptors stem from a human patient who received an intestinal transplant, so some T cells may come from the graft donor.

This rearrangement joins TRBV21-1 to TRBJ2-7; the tabulated D call, TRBD2, remains unverified against the DNA. TRBV21-1 is assigned pseudogene status. The CDR3 consists of 17 residues. In DNA, the CDR3 is TGTGCCAGCAGCAAATGGACTAGCGGGGGGCCCCTCTACGAGCAGTACTTC. Its translation is CASSKWTSGGPLYEQYF.

The sample holds a few counts of this clone. The chain combines TRBV2 with TRBJ2-1; D call uncertain. The V end lost 6 bases, the J end lost 0 bases, and 12 bases lay between the germline ends. This CDR3 spans 15 amino acids. CDR1 SNHLY and CDR2 FYNNEI come from the germline V gene. The CDR3 loop reads CASRADLSSYNEQFF. In DNA, the CDR3 is TGTGCCAGCAGAGCTGACCTGAGCTCCTACAATGAGCAGTTCTTC.

This sequence joins TRBV18 and TRBJ2-1; 8 nucleotides line up with TRBD1. CDR1 is KGHSH, CDR2 LQKENI, per germline. The V and J ends lost 0 bases and 5 bases, in that order; junction bases with no gene match: 6. The CDR3 totals 16 residues. The CDR3 here is CASSPPAGGIHNEQFF. The CDR3, as DNA: TGTGCCAGCTCACCACCGGCAGGGGGCATCCACAATGAGCAGTTCTTC.

The chain recombines TRBV5-6 with TRBJ2-7; no clear D gene. Trimming removed 2 bases from V and 6 bases from J, with 6 bases in between. The CDR3 length is 11 residues. Germline V gene data show CDR1 as SGHDT and CDR2 as YYEEEE. CDR3 DNA: TGTGCCAGCAGCTTTGGGGTCGAGCAGTACTTC. It translates to CASSFGVEQYF.

The V call is TRBV4-1, the J call TRBJ2-3; perhaps D is TRBD1 or TRBD2 (5 bases each). Germline V lookup: CDR1 MGHRA, CDR2 YSYEKL. The CDR3 has 12 amino acids. Trimming removed 5 bases from V and 9 bases from J, with 12 bases in between. This CDR3 reads CASSGDGLTQYF. CDR3 nucleotides: TGCGCCAGCAGCGGGGACGGCCTGACGCAGTATTTT.

This chain links TRBV28 with TRBJ1-6; D may be TRBD1 (6 bases). Trimming took 3 bases from V and 10 from J, leaving 16 bases between them. Germline CDR1 is MDHEN and CDR2 is SYDVKM. This CDR3 is 15 amino acids long. The CDR3 loop is CASSLATGLGSPLHF. CDR3 coding DNA: TGTGCCAGCAGTTTGGCCACAGGGCTGGGATCACCCCTCCACTTT.

The chain is built from TRBV29-1 and TRBJ2-1; TRBD2 aligns across 14 bases. The V gene end was trimmed by 6 bases and the J gene end by 5 bases; junction bases not matched to a gene: 12. Germline V gene data show CDR1 as SQVTM and CDR2 as ANQGSEA. This CDR3 is built from 17 residues. The DNA of the CDR3 is TGCAGCGTCGATCTGATTCCGGGACTAGCGGGAGACAATGAGCAGTTCTTC. Its protein product is CSVDLIPGLAGDNEQFF.

CDR3 residues: CASSPASVYEQYF. The CDR3 DNA follows: TGTGCCAGCAGCCCGGCTAGCGTTTACGAGCAGTACTTC. V gene TRBV7-9 combines with J gene TRBJ2-5, with a weak D call TRBD2 (6 bases). The closer fit of TRBJ2-7 to the DNA end suggests the J call may be wrong. The CDR3 runs to 13 residues. CDR1 and CDR2 (germline): SEHNR, FQNEAQ (reference sequence).

This sequence joins TRBV28 and TRBJ2-5; maybe TRBD1 (6 bases). Trimming took 5 bases from V and 10 from J, leaving 23 bases between them. The CDR3 spans 15 residues. Germline CDR1 is MDHEN and CDR2 is SYDVKM. The CDR3 spells CASSPSTTHGQSQYF. The CDR3 DNA follows: TGTGCCAGCAGTCCGAGCACAACCCACGGACAGAGCCAGTACTTC.